Listed below are T cell receptor beta chains from one sample, sequenced in a study of memory CD4+ T cells and cytomegalovirus serostatus. This table comes from immunoSEQ multiplex PCR, and its TCRdb copy is limited to in-frame clones, with some not included. This sample has tens of thousands of clones, with 75% to 85% found just once. Sequenced sample: memory CD4+ T cells from blood. The receptors were sampled from an adult in good health and CMV-seronegative. Each CDR3 is given with its conserved first and last residue. Fields, in order: V gene, clone size, J gene, D gene, CDR3 protein, CDR3 DNA. D genes are given only for firm matches. Part of the rows lack a size; the others show once, few, many or a class for expanded clones.

TRBV30	.	TRBJ1-4	TRBD1	CAWSVQGIIEKLFF	TGTGCCTGGAGTGTACAGGGGATCATTGAAAAACTGTTTTTT
TRBV6-1	.	TRBJ1-1	.	CASSEWAENTEAFF	TGTGCCAGCAGTGAATGGGCAGAGAACACTGAAGCTTTCTTT
TRBV14	.	TRBJ1-3	.	CASSQIRGSGNTIYF	TGTGCCAGCAGCCAAATCCGGGGATCTGGAAACACCATATATTTT
TRBV30	medium-sized	TRBJ1-1	.	CAWRETALGTEAFF	TGTGCCTGGAGGGAGACAGCTCTCGGGACTGAAGCTTTCTTT
TRBV7-3	.	TRBJ2-1	TRBD2	CASSLAGTSGFGRSYNEQFF	TGTGCCAGCAGCCTTGCCGGGACTAGCGGGTTTGGGCGCTCCTACAATGAGCAGTTCTTC
TRBV6-5	once	TRBJ2-2	TRBD1	CASRLMTGSTGELFF	TGTGCCAGCAGACTCATGACAGGGTCCACCGGGGAGCTGTTTTTT
TRBV9	few	TRBJ1-1	.	CASSVAGGSEEQAFF	TGTGCCAGCAGCGTAGCGGGGGGCTCAGAGGAACAAGCTTTCTTT
TRBV9	.	TRBJ2-7	.	CASSVEGGNYEQYF	TGTGCCAGCAGCGTAGAAGGCGGGAACTACGAGCAGTACTTC
TRBV6-5	.	TRBJ1-1	.	CASSPLRDRPLAAFF	TGTGCCAGCAGTCCTCTCCGGGACCGGCCTCTGGCCGCTTTCTTT
TRBV7-9	.	TRBJ2-5	.	CASSPRARPGGGQETQYF	TGTGCCAGCAGCCCACGGGCCAGACCTGGGGGTGGTCAAGAGACCCAGTACTTC
TRBV5-1	.	TRBJ1-1	.	CASSLGPGEGTEAFF	TGCGCCAGCAGCTTGGGACCGGGAGAAGGCACTGAAGCTTTCTTT
TRBV19	.	TRBJ1-6	.	CASSTRGEDVKVHF	TGTGCCAGTAGTACCCGCGGGGAGGACGTTAAGGTCCACTTT
TRBV18	.	TRBJ2-7	.	CASSSGTTYEQYF	TGTGCCAGCTCCTCCGGGACGACCTACGAGCAGTACTTC
TRBV19	.	TRBJ2-7	TRBD1	CASSTTQGLSSYEQYF	TGTGCCAGTAGTACCACACAGGGGCTAAGCTCCTACGAGCAGTACTTC
TRBV9	.	TRBJ1-5	TRBD1	CASSFGTAGQPQHF	TGTGCCAGCAGCTTTGGGACAGCAGGCCAGCCCCAGCATTTT
TRBV4-2	.	TRBJ2-2	TRBD1	CASSSQAGQGPTGELFF	TGTGCCAGCAGCTCACAAGCGGGACAGGGCCCCACCGGGGAGCTGTTTTTT
TRBV30	few	TRBJ1-3	.	CAWSSGSGNTIYF	TGTGCCTGGAGTTCAGGTTCTGGAAACACCATATATTTT
TRBV27	once	TRBJ1-1	.	CASSLLDRGEAFF	TGTGCCAGCAGTTTATTGGACCGGGGGGAAGCTTTCTTT
TRBV4-1	.	TRBJ1-1	.	CASSQVAVMNTEAFF	TGCGCCAGCAGCCAAGTGGCAGTCATGAACACTGAAGCTTTCTTT
TRBV29-1	.	TRBJ1-4	.	CSVEVQQGGEKLFF	TGCAGCGTTGAAGTTCAACAGGGAGGTGAAAAACTGTTTTTT
TRBV2	.	TRBJ2-7	TRBD2	CASTIGTSGVYEQYF	TGTGCCAGCACTATCGGGACTAGCGGGGTCTACGAGCAGTACTTC
TRBV5-8	.	TRBJ1-6	.	CASSFGGYGPLHF	TGTGCCAGCAGCTTCGGAGGGTACGGTCCCCTCCACTTT
TRBV5-1	.	TRBJ2-2	TRBD1	CASRRGQGGTGELFF	TGCGCCAGCAGACGGGGACAGGGGGGAACCGGGGAGCTGTTTTTT
TRBV30	.	TRBJ1-6	TRBD1	CAWSGEQGVRSPLHF	TGTGCCTGGAGTGGCGAACAGGGGGTGAGATCACCCCTCCACTTT
TRBV19	few	TRBJ2-2	.	CASSPTGGELFF	TGTGCCAGTTCCCCCACGGGCGGGGAGCTGTTTTTT
TRBV30	.	TRBJ2-5	.	CAWSVLVETQYF	TGTGCCTGGAGTGTACTAGTAGAGACCCAGTACTTC
TRBV5-1	.	TRBJ2-3	TRBD2	CASSLYPSGGPLITDTQYF	TGCGCCAGCAGCTTGTACCCTAGCGGGGGGCCTTTAATCACAGATACGCAGTATTTT
TRBV1	.	TRBJ2-1	.	CTSSQDRSAPDSYNEQFF	TGCACCAGCAGCCAAGATCGGTCGGCGCCGGACTCCTACAATGAGCAGTTCTTC
TRBV6-1	.	TRBJ1-5	.	CASSEMSRRGQPQHF	TGTGCCAGCAGTGAAATGAGTCGAAGAGGTCAGCCCCAGCATTTT
TRBV7-2	.	TRBJ1-2	.	CASSPGLGYTF	TGTGCCAGCAGCCCTGGGCTCGGCTACACCTTC
TRBV7-2	.	TRBJ1-2	TRBD1	CASSLVGQGHGYTF	TGTGCCAGCAGCTTAGTGGGACAGGGACATGGCTACACCTTC
TRBV29-1	.	TRBJ2-3	.	CSVGGRTRRRGTDTQYF	TGCAGCGTTGGGGGCCGGACCCGGCGCAGGGGCACAGATACGCAGTATTTT
TRBV5-6	.	TRBJ2-6	.	CASSLVDVSGANVLTF	TGTGCCAGCAGCTTGGTTGACGTCTCTGGGGCCAACGTCCTGACTTTC
TRBV30	.	TRBJ2-5	.	CAGQYLGGLGEETQYF	TGTGCCGGCCAGTACTTGGGGGGCCTCGGAGAAGAGACCCAGTACTTC
TRBV11-3	.	TRBJ1-5	TRBD1	CASSFHGQGADQPQHF	TGTGCCAGCAGCTTCCACGGACAGGGGGCGGATCAGCCCCAGCATTTT
TRBV9	.	TRBJ1-5	TRBD1	CASSVEGQASQPQHF	TGTGCCAGCAGCGTAGAAGGACAGGCTTCTCAGCCCCAGCATTTT
TRBV19	.	TRBJ1-6	.	CASGPWAVNSPLHF	TGTGCCAGTGGTCCCTGGGCGGTTAATTCACCCCTCCACTTT
TRBV28	.	TRBJ1-1	.	CASSFPGLMNTEAFF	TGTGCCAGCAGTTTCCCAGGGCTCATGAACACTGAAGCTTTCTTT
TRBV5-6	.	TRBJ2-4	.	CASSLDTAASNIQYF	TGTGCCAGCAGCTTAGACACTGCTGCTTCGAACATTCAGTACTTC
TRBV28	.	TRBJ2-3	TRBD1	CASSSARTGMTITDTQYF	TGTGCCAGCAGTTCCGCCCGGACAGGGATGACTATAACAGATACGCAGTATTTT
TRBV6-6	.	TRBJ2-7	.	CASRSRRVDSYEQYF	TGTGCCAGCAGGTCCCGACGGGTGGACTCCTACGAGCAGTACTTC
TRBV7-3	.	TRBJ1-4	TRBD1	CASSPSPGQGPEKLFF	TGTGCCAGCAGCCCCTCCCCGGGACAGGGGCCGGAAAAACTGTTTTTT
TRBV30	.	TRBJ1-1	.	CAWSPRVGRNTEAFF	TGTGCCTGGAGTCCCAGGGTAGGGCGGAACACTGAAGCTTTCTTT